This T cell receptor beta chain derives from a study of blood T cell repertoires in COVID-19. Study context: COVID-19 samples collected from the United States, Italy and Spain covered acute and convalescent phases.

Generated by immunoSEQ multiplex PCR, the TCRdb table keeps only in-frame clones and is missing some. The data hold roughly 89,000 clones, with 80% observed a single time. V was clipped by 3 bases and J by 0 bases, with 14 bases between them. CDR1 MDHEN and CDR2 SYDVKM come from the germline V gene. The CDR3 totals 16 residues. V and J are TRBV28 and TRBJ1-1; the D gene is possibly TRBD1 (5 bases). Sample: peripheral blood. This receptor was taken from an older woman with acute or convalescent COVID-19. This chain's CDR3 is CASSFWVRDLNTEAFF. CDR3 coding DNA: TGTGCCAGCAGTTTTTGGGTTAGGGACTTGAACACTGAAGCTTTCTTT.